The present T cell receptor (beta chain) was sequenced within a study of T cells in Graves' hyperthyroidism and ophthalmopathy. Regarding the study as a whole: A 13 V-J model separated ophthalmopathy from stable hyperthyroidism.

The V and J ends lost 4 bases and 7 bases respectively, with 17 bases between them. Germline V gene data show CDR1 as SQVTM and CDR2 as ANQGSEA. The CDR3 covers 14 residues. Amplified TCR beta CDR3 regions derived from RNA transcripts. TCR CDR3 regions were first amplified by RT-PCR with HTBI primers. TCRdb ran MiXCR on the multiplex PCR reads and lists one entry per CDR3 protein. The sample lists roughly 500,000 distinct CDR3 sequences, approximately 14% occurring once. The table lists this clonotype with a few counts. Its specificity is not known. Every diagnosis used clinical symptoms, serum thyroxine and TRAb, thyroid ultrasound and orbital computed tomography. The source of the PBMCs was 10 ml of fresh peripheral blood.

The genes are TRBV29-1 and TRBJ2-1; the D gene is possibly TRBD2 (6 bases). This TCR derives from a woman between 25 and 40 years old with Graves' hyperthyroidism that later progressed to Graves' ophthalmopathy. Sequencing was performed on blood. The CDR3 loop is CSVAGTFPNNEQFF. CDR3 coding DNA: TGCAGCGTTGCCGGGACTTTTCCCAATAATGAGCAGTTCTTC.